A single sample is the source of the 9 T cell receptor beta chains below, sequenced in a study of identical twins. TCRdb used MiXCR to reprocess the 5' RACE reads, holding one entry per CDR3 protein. The sample contains 570,000 or so distinct CDR3 sequences, more than 9% of which appear only once. The data were also submitted as part of a second study, on yellow fever vaccine responses in identical twins.

The sequenced sample consisted of PBMCs. The receptors here all came from a young woman in good health.

Here the CDR3 reads CAIDREYGNEQFF. CDR3 bases: TGTGCCATCGACAGGGAGTATGGCAATGAGCAGTTCTTC. V usage is TRBV10-3 and J usage is TRBJ2-1; 7 positions match TRBD1. CDR3 length: 13 amino acids. V was pared by 8 bases and J by 6 bases, with 7 bases of the junction left unmatched. Germline V CDR1 and CDR2: ENHRY, SYGVKD.

This clonotype has just a few counts. The V call is TRBV20-1, the J call TRBJ1-1; possible D gene TRBD1, 5 bases. With 0 bases removed from V and 0 bases from J, the gap between germline ends came to 11 bases. This CDR3 comprises 15 residues. Germline V gene lookup returns CDR1 DFQATT and CDR2 SNEGSKA (reference sequence). The DNA of the CDR3 is TGCAGTGCTAGAGAGACTAGACAGTTGAACACTGAAGCTTTCTTT. Protein product: CSARETRQLNTEAFF.

V usage is TRBV6-1 and J usage is TRBJ2-5, with D perhaps TRBD1 (5 bases). Germline V gene data show CDR1 as MNHNS and CDR2 as SASEGT. CDR3 length equals 14 residues. V shed 6 bases and J shed 5 bases, with 16 bases lying between them. For the CDR3, the DNA is TGTGCCAGCAGAAACATTTGGGGCACTGAGACCCAGTACTTC. This sequence encodes CASRNIWGTETQYF.

This clonotype showed up just a few times. This chain joins TRBV7-2 and TRBJ2-7; D is tentatively TRBD1 or TRBD2 (5 bases each). The V end lost 2 bases, the J end lost 7 bases, and 12 bases lay between the germline ends. Per the germline V gene, CDR1 is SGHTA and CDR2 is FQGNSA. CDR3 length: 13 amino acids. CDR3 sequence: CASSLIRWGEQYF. The CDR3 DNA reads TGTGCCAGCAGCTTAATACGGTGGGGGGAGCAGTACTTC.

This clonotype has ten or more counts. This sequence joins TRBV6-1 and TRBJ2-6; TRBD2 agrees at 9 bases. With 1 base clipped from V and 0 bases from J, the junction kept 1 base outside the gene matches. The CDR3 is made up of 17 amino acids. The V gene's germline CDR1 is MNHNS and CDR2 SASEGT. CDR3 sequence reads: CASSEGAGGSGANVLTF. DNA for the CDR3: TGTGCCAGCAGTGAAGGAGCGGGAGGCTCTGGGGCCAACGTCCTGACTTTC.

This clonotype has ten or more counts. The chain employs TRBV5-1 and TRBJ2-3; D is uncertain. The CDR3 extends over 14 amino acids. The germline V gene encodes CDR1 SGHRS and CDR2 YFSETQ. The V gene lost 0 bases and the J gene lost 6 bases, with 11 bases spanning the gap. The CDR3 spells CASSLVKVADTQYF. CDR3 in DNA: TGCGCCAGCAGCTTGGTAAAGGTTGCGGATACGCAGTATTTT.

V is TRBV29-1 and J is TRBJ2-1; D perhaps matches TRBD1 (5 bases). V shed 5 bases and J shed 4 bases, with 6 bases lying between them. The V gene's germline CDR1 is SQVTM and CDR2 ANQGSEA. The CDR3 covers 11 residues. The CDR3 nucleotides read TGCAGCGTTAACAGGTACAATGAGCAGTTCTTC. Translated: CSVNRYNEQFF.

The table lists this clonotype with a few counts. The V call is TRBV5-5, the J call TRBJ1-6; D unclear. The CDR3 has 15 residues. The V end lost 0 bases, the J end lost 7 bases, and 11 bases lay between the germline ends. Germline CDR1 reads SGHKS; CDR2 reads YYEKEE (reference sequence). CDR3 DNA sequence: TGTGCCAGCAGCTTGGTTGCTCGGGCGAATTCACCCCTCCACTTT. This translates into CASSLVARANSPLHF.

The chain uses TRBV4-3 and TRBJ2-2; D gene ambiguous. CDR3 length: 18 amino acids. The V end was cut by 0 bases, the J end by 3 bases, with 17 bases between. Germline V CDR1 and CDR2: LGHNA, YSLEER. The CDR3 is CASSQDKKAHLHTGELFF. The CDR3 bases are TGCGCCAGCAGCCAAGATAAAAAGGCTCACCTCCACACCGGGGAGCTGTTTTTT.